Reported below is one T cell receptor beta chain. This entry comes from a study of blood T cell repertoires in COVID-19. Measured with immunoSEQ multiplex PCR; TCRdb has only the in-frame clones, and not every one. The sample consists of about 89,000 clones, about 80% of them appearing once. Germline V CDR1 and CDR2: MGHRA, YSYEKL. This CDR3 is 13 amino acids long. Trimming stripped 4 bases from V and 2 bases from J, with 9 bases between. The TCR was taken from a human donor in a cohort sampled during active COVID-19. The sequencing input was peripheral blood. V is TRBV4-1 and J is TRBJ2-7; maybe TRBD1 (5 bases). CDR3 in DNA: TGCGCCAGCAGCCCCCGACAGACCTACGAGCAGTACTTC. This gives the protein CASSPRQTYEQYF.